This T cell receptor beta chain derives from a study of T-cell memory formation after mild COVID-19. Points from the study as a whole: The study detected some responding clones in pre-infection memory, suggesting cross-reactive memory joined. Shrinking CD4+ clones resided mostly in CM and EM, and CD8+ ones in EMRA. Clones shrinking between day 15 and 85 showed a balanced CD4/CD8 split, and those that grew later tilted toward CD4+.

With constant-segment primers, 5'RACE yielded cDNA libraries of TCR alpha and TCR beta that carried sample barcodes and UMIs. Using its own MiXCR run on the 5' RACE reads, TCRdb lists one record per CDR3 protein. The table lists about 430,000 distinct CDR3 sequences, roughly 18% of them singletons. This clonotype occurred a few times. Its antigen is undetermined. This receptor was obtained from a young man who had mild COVID-19 (a few samples of this study predate the infection). Cell type and time point are not known. The material sequenced was PBMCs or a T cell subset sorted from them (not recorded which).

In DNA, the CDR3 is TGCAGTGCTAGCAATCAGGTGGCGGAGCTGTTTTTT. Translating gives CSASNQVAELFF. This sequence joins TRBV20-1 and TRBJ2-2; no firm D call. Germline CDR1 and CDR2: DFQATT and SNEGSKA (reference sequence). The CDR3 is 12 amino acids. V lost 3 bases and J lost 10, with 12 bases in between.